This T cell receptor (beta chain) was observed in a study of blood T cell repertoires in COVID-19. The CDR3 is made up of 16 amino acids. V was pared by 4 bases and J by 3 bases, with 6 bases of the junction left unmatched. Germline V gene lookup returns CDR1 MNHEY and CDR2 SVGAGI. TCRdb's table, derived via immunoSEQ multiplex PCR, lists solely in-frame clones and lacks some. The table has approximately 75,000 clones, 75% to 90% seen once. The clonotype originates from a woman older than 75 with acute or convalescent COVID-19. Sequenced sample: peripheral blood. This sequence joins TRBV6-5 and TRBJ1-1; 12 bases line up with TRBD1. The CDR3 region has the DNA TGTGCCAGCAGTTCGGGACAGGGGGCCTCGGACACTGAAGCTTTCTTT. It is translated as CASSSGQGASDTEAFF.